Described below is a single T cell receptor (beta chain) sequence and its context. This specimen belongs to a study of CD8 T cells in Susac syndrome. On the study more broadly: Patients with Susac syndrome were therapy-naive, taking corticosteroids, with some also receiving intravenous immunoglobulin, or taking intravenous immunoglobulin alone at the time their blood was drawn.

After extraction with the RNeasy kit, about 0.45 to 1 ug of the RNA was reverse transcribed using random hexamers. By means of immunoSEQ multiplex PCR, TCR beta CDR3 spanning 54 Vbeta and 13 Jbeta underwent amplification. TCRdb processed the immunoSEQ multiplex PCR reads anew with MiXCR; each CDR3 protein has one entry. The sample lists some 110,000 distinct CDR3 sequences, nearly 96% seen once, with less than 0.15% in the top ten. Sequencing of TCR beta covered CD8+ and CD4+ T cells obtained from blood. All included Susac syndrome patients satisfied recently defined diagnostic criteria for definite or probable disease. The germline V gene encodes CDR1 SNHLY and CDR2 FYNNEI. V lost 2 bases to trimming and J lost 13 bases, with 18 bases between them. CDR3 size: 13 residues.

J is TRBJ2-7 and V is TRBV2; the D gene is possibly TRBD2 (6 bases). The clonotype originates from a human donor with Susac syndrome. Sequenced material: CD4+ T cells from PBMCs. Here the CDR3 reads CASSEMSWGTVYF. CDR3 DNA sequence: TGTGCCAGCAGTGAAATGAGCTGGGGGACTGTCTACTTC.